In this sample, the clone carrying this T cell receptor beta chain turned up many times. The antigen is not known. The CDR3 is made up of 14 amino acids. The V gene's germline CDR1 is DFQATT and CDR2 SNEGSKA (reference sequence). Trimming pared 4 bases from V and 3 bases from J, leaving 13 bases between. The sample is drawn from a study of T cells after yellow fever vaccination. About the study: Researchers used SMART-Seq v4 Ultra Low Input to prepare fractions that had low cell numbers.

TCRdb recomputed calls from the 5' RACE reads with MiXCR, one row per CDR3 protein. This table has 120,000 to 150,000 distinct CDR3 sequences, roughly 8% appearing once. General study results and limits: Post-booster repertoires contained most primary-vaccination clones again (almost 97% CD4, around 89% CD8). A limited proportion of clonotypes was detected within both the CD4 and CD8 compartments. On re-exposure, the response was weaker but peaked faster, at day 5 versus 15.

Sample: CD4+ T cells sorted from PBMCs, taken 5 days after the yellow fever booster vaccination. This sequence joins TRBV20-1 and TRBJ1-5, with TRBD1 as a possible D gene (5 bases). This clonotype was obtained from a man between 25 and 39 years old who received the YFV17D yellow fever vaccine. The CDR3 nucleotides are TGCAGTGCTACTTCAGGGAACTCCAATCAGCCCCAGCATTTT. Its translation is CSATSGNSNQPQHF.